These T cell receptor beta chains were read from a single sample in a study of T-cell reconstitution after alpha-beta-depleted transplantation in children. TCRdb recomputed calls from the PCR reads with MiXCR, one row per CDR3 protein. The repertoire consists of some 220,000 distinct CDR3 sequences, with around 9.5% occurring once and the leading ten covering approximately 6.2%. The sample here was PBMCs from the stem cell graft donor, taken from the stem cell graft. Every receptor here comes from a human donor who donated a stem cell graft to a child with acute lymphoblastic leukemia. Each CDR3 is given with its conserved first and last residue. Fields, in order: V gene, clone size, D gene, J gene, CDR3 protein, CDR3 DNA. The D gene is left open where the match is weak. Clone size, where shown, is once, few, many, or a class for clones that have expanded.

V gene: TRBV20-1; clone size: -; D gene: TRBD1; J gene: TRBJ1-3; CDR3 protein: CSARDAQGQGTGNTIYF; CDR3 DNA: TGCAGTGCTAGAGACGCTCAAGGACAGGGAACTGGAAACACCATATATTTT
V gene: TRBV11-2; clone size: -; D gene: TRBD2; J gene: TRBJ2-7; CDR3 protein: CASSFHLAGDYEQYF; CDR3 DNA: TGTGCCAGCAGCTTTCACCTAGCGGGGGACTACGAGCAGTACTTC
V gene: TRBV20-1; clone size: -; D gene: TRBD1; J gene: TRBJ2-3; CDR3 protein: CSAPNSDRGGDTQYF; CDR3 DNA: TGCAGTGCTCCAAACTCCGACAGGGGGGGGGATACGCAGTATTTT
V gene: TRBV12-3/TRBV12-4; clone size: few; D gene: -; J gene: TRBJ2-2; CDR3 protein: CASSFGAAGELFF; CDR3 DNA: TGTGCCAGCAGTTTTGGAGCGGCCGGGGAGCTGTTTTTT
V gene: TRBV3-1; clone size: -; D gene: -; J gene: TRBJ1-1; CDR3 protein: CASCQAGGTFPVMNTEAFF; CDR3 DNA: TGTGCCTCCTGCCAAGCGGGGGGCACGTTTCCGGTCATGAACACTGAAGCTTTCTTT
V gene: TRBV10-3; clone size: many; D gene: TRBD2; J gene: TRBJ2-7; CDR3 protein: CATCTSGSSYEQYF; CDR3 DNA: TGTGCCACCTGCACTAGCGGGAGCTCCTACGAGCAGTACTTC
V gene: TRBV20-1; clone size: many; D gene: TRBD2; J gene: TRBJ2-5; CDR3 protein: CSARLAGQETQYF; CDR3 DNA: TGCAGTGCCCGACTAGCGGGGCAAGAGACCCAGTACTTC
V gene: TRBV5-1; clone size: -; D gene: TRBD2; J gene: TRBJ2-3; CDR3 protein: CASSRTGGPADTQYF; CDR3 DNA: TGCGCCAGCAGTCGCACGGGGGGGCCCGCAGATACGCAGTATTTT
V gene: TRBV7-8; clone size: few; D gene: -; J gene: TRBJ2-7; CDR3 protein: CASSLETGQGYEQYF; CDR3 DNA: TGTGCCAGCAGCTTAGAAACGGGTCAAGGCTACGAGCAGTACTTC
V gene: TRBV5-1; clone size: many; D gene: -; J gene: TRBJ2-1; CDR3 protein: CASSLKGVREQFF; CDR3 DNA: TGCGCCAGCAGCTTGAAGGGAGTCCGGGAGCAGTTCTTC
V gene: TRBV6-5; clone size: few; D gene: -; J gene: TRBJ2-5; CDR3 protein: CASSYRTDQETQYF; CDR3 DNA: TGTGCCAGCAGTTACAGGACAGATCAAGAGACCCAGTACTTC
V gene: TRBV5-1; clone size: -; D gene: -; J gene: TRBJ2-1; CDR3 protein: CASSLESSLYNEQFF; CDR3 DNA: TGCGCCAGCAGCTTGGAATCCAGTTTGTACAATGAGCAGTTCTTC
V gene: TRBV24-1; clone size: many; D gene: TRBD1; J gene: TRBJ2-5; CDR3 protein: CATMDRLKTQYF; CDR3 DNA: TGTGCCACTATGGACAGGTTGAAGACCCAGTACTTC
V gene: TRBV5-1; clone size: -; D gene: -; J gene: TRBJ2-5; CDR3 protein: CASSRQTLGKETQYF; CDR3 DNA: TGCGCCAGCAGCCGCCAGACATTGGGCAAAGAGACCCAGTACTTC
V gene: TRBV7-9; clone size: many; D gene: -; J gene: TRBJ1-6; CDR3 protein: CASSSDGSYNSPLHF; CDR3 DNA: TGTGCCAGCAGCTCGGACGGATCCTATAATTCACCCCTCCACTTT
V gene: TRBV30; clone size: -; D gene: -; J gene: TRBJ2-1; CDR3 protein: CAWSSRPRLERGNEQFF; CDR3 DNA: TGTGCCTGGAGCTCACGTCCGAGACTAGAAAGAGGAAATGAGCAGTTCTTC
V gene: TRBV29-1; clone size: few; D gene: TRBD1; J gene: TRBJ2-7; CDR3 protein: CSALTGYSYEQYF; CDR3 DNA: TGCAGCGCACTGACAGGGTACAGCTACGAGCAGTACTTC
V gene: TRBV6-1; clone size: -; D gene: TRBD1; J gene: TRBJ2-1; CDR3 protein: CASSLLGTGMGNEQFF; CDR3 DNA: TGTGCCAGCAGCCTTCTGGGGACAGGGATGGGCAATGAGCAGTTCTTC
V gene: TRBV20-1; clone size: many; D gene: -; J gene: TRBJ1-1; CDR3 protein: CSARPGHRNTEAFF; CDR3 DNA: TGCAGTGCTAGGCCGGGACACAGGAACACTGAAGCTTTCTTT
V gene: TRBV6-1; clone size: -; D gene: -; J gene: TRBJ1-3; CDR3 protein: CASSDGAGNTIYF; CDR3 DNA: TGTGCCAGCTCGGACGGCGCGGGAAACACCATATATTTT
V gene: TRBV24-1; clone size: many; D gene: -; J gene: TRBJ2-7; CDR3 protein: CATSRGRSSYEQYF; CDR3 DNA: TGTGCCACCAGTCGGGGCCGAAGCTCCTACGAGCAGTACTTC
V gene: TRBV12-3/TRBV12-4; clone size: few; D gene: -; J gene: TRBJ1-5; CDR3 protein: CASSFGDSNQPQHF; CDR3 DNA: TGTGCCAGCAGTTTCGGGGATAGCAATCAGCCCCAGCATTTT
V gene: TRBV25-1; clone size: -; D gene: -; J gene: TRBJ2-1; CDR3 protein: CASSQSRVGEQFF; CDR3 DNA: TGTGCCAGCAGCCAATCCCGGGTGGGAGAGCAGTTCTTC